This record looks at one TCR beta chain sequence and its context. The clone's antigen remains unknown. Per-base quality was not reported, and no clone a single base away is much larger than it. V is shortened by 1 base, J by 5 bases, and the region joining them spans 12 bases. The germline V gene (reference sequence) yields SEHNR for CDR1 and FQNEAQ for CDR2. The CDR3 spans 14 residues, from the cysteine through the phenylalanine. Only the CDR3 portion is preserved as DNA: 42 bases, with reading frame beginning at the first base. TCRdb records Illumina HiSeq 2500 as the sequencer. TCR beta libraries were prepared by quantitative 5'-RACE with molecular barcodes. The paper's data handling went like this. A new computational method, built on a probabilistic model of VDJ rearrangement, was used to identify disease-linked TCR variants. TCRdb reworked the public reads: Q25 trimming with fastp, MiXCR clone assembly, productive beta chains retained. Entries are consolidated by CDR3 protein sequence, retaining the most common genes and DNA. These V and J calls derive from TCRdb rather than the authors' analysis. The sample table lists 130,000 or so distinct CDR3 sequences, approximately 17% of them with a count of one. Jointly, the top ten make up around a third of the sample.

This sample was included in a study of CD8 T cells in ankylosing spondylitis (dated by TCRdb to 2015 to 2018). Broadly, across the study: To find TCR variants linked to disease, the study profiled T cell receptor beta repertoires in ankylosing spondylitis patients and healthy donors. The full study cohort comprised about 25 ankylosing spondylitis patients and some 110 healthy donors. Peripheral blood samples were taken, and synovial fluid was additionally collected from ankylosing spondylitis patients. What the research found in general, with its limitations: The disease-linked clones showed a CD8+ phenotype and occurred at relatively low frequencies in peripheral blood. Some of the motif variants had been reported before in the synovial fluid and blood of reactive arthritis patients, a finding that suggests common disease-initiation mechanisms. The disease-linked clones were reported as significantly enriched in matched synovial fluid samples from ankylosing spondylitis patients. A TCR beta motif made up of several highly homologous amino acid variants appeared to be characteristic of blood from ankylosing spondylitis patients.

The rearrangement combines TRBV7-9 with TRBJ2-7; the D gene assignment is ambiguous. This TCR derives from a male donor with ankylosing spondylitis. The source material was blood, either unsorted or a sorted T cell fraction (not recorded which). The sequenced DNA: TGTGCCAGCAGCTTAGTGGGGTCAGGCCACGAGCAGTACTTC. This gives the protein CASSLVGSGHEQYF.